This T cell receptor (beta chain) was recorded in a study of blood T cells in healthy people across ages. Study-wide results and caveats: With age, beta diversity per million T cells declined roughly linearly, significantly by approximately 40.

The individuals who served as donors were healthy Caucasians living in Russia, aged about 6 to 90. V was shortened by 1 base and J by 9 bases, with 7 bases between the two germline ends. CDR1 is DFQATT and CDR2 is SNEGSKA in the germline V gene (reference sequence). The CDR3 consists of 11 residues. It was with a sample-barcoded 5' primer and a J-beta primer mix that a second PCR of about 6 to 12 cycles was run. MiXCR, run by TCRdb on the 5' RACE reads, gives a single entry per CDR3 protein. In the table there are 650,000 or so distinct CDR3 sequences, over 40% of which are singletons. At least ten counts were recorded for this clonotype. Its antigen is not identified.

Sequencing was carried out using blood. The receptor was isolated from a woman older than 75 in good health. The chain combines TRBV20-1 with TRBJ2-1; no definite D call. The CDR3 here is CSARVQVEQFF. The DNA of the CDR3 is TGCAGTGCTAGAGTCCAGGTTGAGCAGTTCTTC.